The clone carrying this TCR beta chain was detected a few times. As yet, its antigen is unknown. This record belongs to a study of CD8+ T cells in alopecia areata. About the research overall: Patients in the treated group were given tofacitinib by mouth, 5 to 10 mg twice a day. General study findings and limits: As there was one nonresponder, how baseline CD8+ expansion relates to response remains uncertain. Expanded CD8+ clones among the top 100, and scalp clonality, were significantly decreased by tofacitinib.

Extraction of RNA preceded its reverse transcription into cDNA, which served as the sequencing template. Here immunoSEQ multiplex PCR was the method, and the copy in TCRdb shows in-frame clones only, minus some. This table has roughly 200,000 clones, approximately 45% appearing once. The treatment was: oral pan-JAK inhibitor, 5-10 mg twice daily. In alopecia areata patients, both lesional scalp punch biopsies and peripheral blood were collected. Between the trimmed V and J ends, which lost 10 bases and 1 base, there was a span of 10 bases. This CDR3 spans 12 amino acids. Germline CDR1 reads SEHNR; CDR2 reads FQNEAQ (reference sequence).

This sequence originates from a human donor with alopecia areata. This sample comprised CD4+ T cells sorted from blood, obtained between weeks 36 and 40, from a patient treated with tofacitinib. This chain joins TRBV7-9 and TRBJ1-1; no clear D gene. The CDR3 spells CAISFTNTEAFF. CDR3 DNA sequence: TGTGCCATCTCCTTCACGAACACTGAAGCTTTCTTT.